The entry below gives a single T cell receptor (beta chain) sequence along with its context. As yet, its antigen is unknown. The data derive from a study of response to subunit inactivated influenza vaccine. Whole-study results and caveats: New T cells are recruited in small numbers by each seasonal influenza vaccination, according to the authors' suggestion.

TCRdb ran MiXCR on the RT-PCR reads and lists one entry per CDR3 protein. Among roughly 630,000 distinct CDR3 sequences listed, 14% were seen once. The CDR3 contains 14 residues. Deletions cut 5 bases from V and 3 bases from J, with 11 bases between. Germline assignment: CDR1 SEHNR and CDR2 FQNEAQ (reference sequence). The rearrangement uses TRBV7-9 and TRBJ2-1; no reliable D call. The clonotype originates from a middle-aged man who received an inactivated influenza vaccine. This sample comprised PBMCs from blood, obtained 14 to 15 days before vaccination. The CDR3 DNA reads as TGTGCCAGCAGCATATCCGGGTTCTACAATGAGCAGTTCTTC. It encodes CASSISGFYNEQFF.